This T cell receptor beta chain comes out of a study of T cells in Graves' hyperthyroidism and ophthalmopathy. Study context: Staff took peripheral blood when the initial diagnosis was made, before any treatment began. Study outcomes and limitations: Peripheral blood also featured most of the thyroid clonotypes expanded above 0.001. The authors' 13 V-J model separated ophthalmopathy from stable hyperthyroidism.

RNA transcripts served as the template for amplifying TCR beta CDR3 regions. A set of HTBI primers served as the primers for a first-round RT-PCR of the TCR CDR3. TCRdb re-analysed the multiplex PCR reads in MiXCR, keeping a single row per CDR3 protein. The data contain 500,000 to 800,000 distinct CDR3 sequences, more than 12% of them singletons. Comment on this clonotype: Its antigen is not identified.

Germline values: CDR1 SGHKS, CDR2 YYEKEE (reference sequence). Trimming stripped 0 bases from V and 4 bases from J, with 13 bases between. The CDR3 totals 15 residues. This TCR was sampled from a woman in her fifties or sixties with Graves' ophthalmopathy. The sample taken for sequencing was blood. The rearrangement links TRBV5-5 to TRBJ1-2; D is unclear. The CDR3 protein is CASSLEVPVTYGYTF. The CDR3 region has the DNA TGTGCCAGCAGCTTGGAAGTCCCGGTAACCTATGGCTACACCTTC. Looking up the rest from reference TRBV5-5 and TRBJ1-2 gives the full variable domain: DAGVTQSPTHLIKTRGQQVTLRCSPISGHKSVSWYQQVLGQGPQFIFQYYEKEERGRGNFPDRFSARQFPNYSSELNVNALLLGDSALYLCASSLEVPVTYGYTFGSGTRLTVV.